Following are 26 T cell receptor beta chains from one sample sequenced in a study of blood T cells in healthy people across ages. Through a sample-barcoded 5' primer and a J-beta primer mix, a second PCR was run for about 6 to 12 cycles. Via MiXCR, TCRdb re-called the 5' RACE reads, giving one row per CDR3 protein. The sample yields about a million distinct CDR3 sequences, around two fifths seen once. The source material was blood. Receptor source: a man in his late teens or twenties in good health.

For this clonotype: A much larger clone lies a single base off, so this may be a read error. The gene calls are TRBV11-2 and TRBJ1-1, with unresolved D. CDR1 and CDR2 (germline): SGHAT, FQNNGV. CDR3 length equals 12 residues. This CDR3 is CAGSQPNTEAFF. The DNA of the CDR3 is TGTGCCGGCAGCCAGCCGAACACTGAAGCTTTCTTT.

For the CDR3, the DNA is TGCAGTGCTAGAGATCCAACAGGGGCGGACGTCCTGACTTTC. It yields the protein CSARDPTGADVLTF. V gene TRBV20-1 combines with J gene TRBJ2-6, with 7 bases matching TRBD1. The ends lost 0 bases at V and 11 bases at J; junction bases unmatched: 7. The CDR3 extends over 14 amino acids. Germline CDR1 DFQATT, CDR2 SNEGSKA (reference sequence).

The chain employs TRBV6-6 and TRBJ1-2, with D perhaps matching TRBD1 (5 bases). This CDR3 is 14 amino acids long. Trimming pared 5 bases from V and 0 bases from J, leaving 10 bases between. Germline CDR1 is MNHNY and CDR2 is SVGAGI (reference sequence). CDR3 sequence: CASSATAANYGYTF. The CDR3 DNA sequence: TGTGCCAGCAGTGCGACAGCCGCTAACTATGGCTACACCTTC.

V gene TRBV28 combines with J gene TRBJ2-2, with 10 bases matching TRBD1. CDR1 is MDHEN and CDR2 is SYDVKM in the germline V gene. Trimming removed 2 bases from V and 6 bases from J; junction bases left unmatched: 12. The CDR3 runs 18 residues. This CDR3 reads CASSLLRQGAKVPGELFF. The CDR3 DNA follows: TGTGCCAGCAGTTTACTCCGACAGGGGGCAAAGGTACCCGGGGAGCTGTTTTTT.

This clonotype has at least ten counts. The J gene is TRBJ2-7, the V gene TRBV12-3 or TRBV12-4; TRBD1 matches at 7 bases. The trim removed 5 bases at V and 2 bases at J, leaving 3 bases unmatched. The CDR3 runs to 13 residues. The CDR3 region is CASSTGTAYEQYF. The DNA of the CDR3 is TGTGCCAGCAGTACCGGGACAGCCTACGAGCAGTACTTC.

This chain links TRBV29-1 with TRBJ1-1, with D unclear. Looked up from germline, CDR1 is SQVTM and CDR2 is ANQGSEA. Trimming pared 4 bases from V and 5 bases from J, leaving 17 bases between. The CDR3 consists of 14 residues. For the CDR3, the DNA is TGCAGCGTTGTGTCTAAGGCCTCATGGACTGAAGCTTTCTTT. Residues: CSVVSKASWTEAFF.

This clonotype was counted between two and nine times. The chain is built from TRBV7-2 and TRBJ2-1; D is uncertain. CDR1 SGHTA and CDR2 FQGNSA come from the germline V gene. CDR3 length: 17 residues. V shed 5 bases and J shed 8 bases, with 25 bases lying between them. CDR3 nucleotides: TGTGCCAGCAGCAAATACTCGGACCCGGTGAGTGGACATGAGCAGTTCTTC. Residues: CASSKYSDPVSGHEQFF.

This clonotype was counted between two and nine times. The genes are TRBV3-1 and TRBJ2-7; D unclear. Germline CDR1 reads LGHDT; CDR2 reads YNNKEL (reference sequence). Trimming cost V 2 bases and J 2 bases, with 7 bases left between them. The CDR3 length is 13 residues. CDR3 region: CASSQLETYEQYF. DNA for the CDR3: TGTGCCAGCAGCCAACTAGAGACCTACGAGCAGTACTTC.

This clonotype has more than one count but fewer than ten. The chain couples TRBV5-1 to TRBJ2-2; weak D call: TRBD1 (5 bases). Germline V lookup: CDR1 SGHRS, CDR2 YFSETQ. The CDR3 consists of 16 residues. V dropped 0 bases and J dropped 4 bases, with 13 bases sitting between them. The CDR3 DNA reads TGCGCCAGCAGCTTGGCCCAGGGTGGTGGCACCGGGGAGCTGTTTTTT. Translation gives CASSLAQGGGTGELFF.

This chain links TRBV4-3 with TRBJ2-1; TRBD1 matches at 7 bases. The V gene's germline CDR1 is LGHNA and CDR2 YSLEER. The CDR3 sequence is 16 residues long. The trim removed 0 bases at V and 1 base at J, leaving 3 bases unmatched. This chain's CDR3 is CASSQEGTVSYNEQFF. DNA for the CDR3: TGCGCCAGCAGCCAAGAGGGGACAGTTTCCTACAATGAGCAGTTCTTC.

This clonotype came up a few times. The chain uses TRBV20-1 and TRBJ1-1; no reliable D call. Trimming removed 6 bases at V and 6 bases at J, with 14 bases between. CDR1 and CDR2 from the germline V gene are DFQATT and SNEGSKA (reference sequence). The CDR3 is made up of 12 amino acids. The CDR3 here is CSAEITAAEAFF. The CDR3 DNA reads TGCAGTGCCGAAATTACAGCGGCTGAAGCTTTCTTT.

The genes are TRBV12-3 or TRBV12-4 and TRBJ1-2; TRBD1 matches 10 bases. CDR3 length: 15 amino acids. V lost 5 bases and J lost 0; bases outside the gene matches: 3. CDR3: CASSAGTGANYGYTF. CDR3 in DNA: TGTGCCAGCAGTGCAGGGACAGGGGCTAACTATGGCTACACCTTC.

This chain connects TRBV2 to TRBJ1-2; 7 nucleotides match TRBD1. Trimming removed 3 bases from V and 4 bases from J; junction bases left unmatched: 5. The CDR3 is 14 residues long. Germline V gives CDR1 SNHLY, CDR2 FYNNEI. The CDR3 sequence: CASSEMSGGYGYTF. The CDR3, as DNA: TGTGCCAGCAGTGAGATGTCAGGGGGCTATGGCTACACCTTC.

The V call is TRBV20-1, the J call TRBJ2-5; 9 nucleotides agree with TRBD2. V was clipped by 5 bases and J by 2 bases; unmatched bases: 3. Germline assignment: CDR1 DFQATT and CDR2 SNEGSKA (reference sequence). The CDR3 is 13 residues long. The CDR3 DNA follows: TGCAGTGCTGTTAGCGGGGGACAAGAGACCCAGTACTTC. This sequence encodes CSAVSGGQETQYF.

The chain joins TRBV18 to TRBJ1-1; D not resolved. Trimming stripped 2 bases from V and 3 bases from J, with 13 bases between. CDR1 is KGHSH and CDR2 is LQKENI in the germline V gene. The CDR3 covers 15 residues. The CDR3 spells CASSPYADGYTEAFF. The CDR3 coding sequence is TGTGCCAGCTCACCATACGCCGATGGGTACACTGAAGCTTTCTTT.

The chain carries TRBV18 and TRBJ2-1; possibly TRBD2 for D (5 bases). The CDR3 spans 11 residues. Germline V CDR1 and CDR2: KGHSH, LQKENI. V was shortened by 5 bases and J by 9 bases, with 8 bases between the two germline ends. CDR3 protein: CASSIRGEQFF. DNA of the CDR3: TGTGCCAGCTCAATTCGGGGTGAGCAGTTCTTC.

V and J are TRBV6-5 and TRBJ1-5; TRBD1 matches at 8 bases. This CDR3 has 16 residues. In germline, CDR1 is MNHEY, CDR2 SVGAGI. V gave up 0 bases and J gave up 3 bases; unmatched junction bases: 4. The CDR3 region has the DNA TGTGCCAGCAGTTACTCGCCGACAGGGGTCAATCAGCCCCAGCATTTT. This translates into CASSYSPTGVNQPQHF.

This chain connects TRBV5-1 to TRBJ1-2; D remains ambiguous. Germline values: CDR1 SGHRS, CDR2 YFSETQ. There are 15 residues in the CDR3. The germline V and J ends were trimmed by 6 bases and 0 bases, with 15 bases remaining between them. In DNA, the CDR3 is TGCGCCAGCACCACCGGGTGGGGAACTAACTATGGCTACACCTTC. Translated, it gives CASTTGWGTNYGYTF. The full variable domain, with the rest looked up from reference TRBV5-1 and TRBJ1-2, is KAGVTQTPRYLIKTRGQQVTLSCSPISGHRSVSWYQQTPGQGLQFLFEYFSETQRNKGNFPGRFSGRQFSNSRSEMNVSTLELGDSALYLCASTTGWGTNYGYTFGSGTRLTVV.

For this clonotype: The junction shows a germline mismatch at one end, possibly a read error. V is TRBV5-1 and J is TRBJ2-1; D is undetermined. Germline lookup yields CDR1 SGHRS and CDR2 YFSETQ. The CDR3 covers 13 residues. The CDR3 DNA reads as TGCGCCAACAGCTTGGGCAACTACAATGAGCAGTTCTTC. Protein product: CANSLGNYNEQFF.

This clonotype appeared a few times. V gene TRBV7-2 combines with J gene TRBJ1-5; D unresolved. The CDR3 runs to 12 residues. Trimming pared 5 bases from V and 14 bases from J, leaving 16 bases between. Per germline, CDR1 SGHTA and CDR2 FQGNSA. The CDR3 region has the DNA TGTGCCAGCAGCCCGGAACTTGGGATCAAGCATTTT. This gives the protein CASSPELGIKHF.

This clonotype was found many times. The V call is TRBV29-1, the J call TRBJ2-1; the D gene is possibly TRBD1 (5 bases). V lost 5 bases, J lost 9 bases, and 11 bases lay in between. Germline V gene sequence: CDR1 SQVTM, CDR2 ANQGSEA. The CDR3 sequence is 11 residues long. This CDR3 is CSVFGAREQFF. CDR3 in DNA: TGCAGCGTTTTTGGGGCTCGTGAGCAGTTCTTC.

V usage is TRBV4-2 and J usage is TRBJ2-1; perhaps D is TRBD1 or TRBD2 (5 bases each). Germline CDR1 LGHNA, CDR2 YNFKEQ. CDR3 length: 16 amino acids. Trimming took 5 bases from V and 9 from J, leaving 23 bases between them. The CDR3 protein is CASSSLRDGLQVEQFF. The CDR3 nucleotides are TGTGCCAGCAGCTCCCTCCGGGACGGCCTGCAGGTTGAGCAGTTCTTC.

The chain has TRBV7-2 and TRBJ2-7; D ambiguous. CDR1 and CDR2 (germline): SGHTA, FQGNSA. The CDR3 covers 13 residues. V shed 8 bases and J shed 2 bases, with 13 bases lying between them. The CDR3 is CASGEGNTYEQYF. The CDR3 nucleotides read TGTGCCAGCGGGGAAGGGAATACCTACGAGCAGTACTTC. The whole variable domain, filled in from reference TRBV7-2 and TRBJ2-7, reads GAGVSQSPSNKVTEKGKDVELRCDPISGHTALYWYRQSLGQGLEFLIYFQGNSAPDKSGLPSDRFSAERTGGSVSTLTIQRTQQEDSAVYLCASGEGNTYEQYFGPGTRLTVT.

The CDR3, as DNA: TGCGCCAGCGCCGTAGGAGGGGCGAACACTGAAGCTTTCTTT. Its protein product is CASAVGGANTEAFF. This chain uses TRBV5-1 with TRBJ1-1; D perhaps matches TRBD1 (5 bases). CDR1 SGHRS and CDR2 YFSETQ come from the germline V gene. The ends were cut back, 7 bases at V and 1 base at J, with 14 bases in the middle. The CDR3 is made up of 14 amino acids. The variable domain in full, completed from reference TRBV5-1 and TRBJ1-1, reads KAGVTQTPRYLIKTRGQQVTLSCSPISGHRSVSWYQQTPGQGLQFLFEYFSETQRNKGNFPGRFSGRQFSNSRSEMNVSTLELGDSALYLCASAVGGANTEAFFGQGTRLTVV.

The chain joins TRBV6-2 or TRBV6-3 to TRBJ1-6; D might be TRBD1 (5 bases). From germline, CDR1 is MNHEY and CDR2 SVGEGT. The CDR3 loop spans 15 amino acids. Trimming pared 5 bases from V and 8 bases from J, leaving 16 bases between. CDR3 coding DNA: TGTGCCAGCAGTACCGGGACCCCCGGCCATTCACCCCTCCACTTT. As protein: CASSTGTPGHSPLHF.

The chain is built from TRBV12-3 or TRBV12-4 and TRBJ1-2; 8 bases agree with TRBD1. The trim removed 4 bases at V and 5 bases at J, leaving 6 bases unmatched. This CDR3 comprises 14 residues. CDR3 amino acids: CASSYGQGVYGYTF. CDR3 in DNA: TGTGCCAGCAGTTACGGACAGGGAGTTTATGGCTACACCTTC.